A selection of T cell receptor beta chains follows, all from one sample in a study of CD8+CD57+ T cells in acquired aplastic anemia. TCRdb re-analysed the reads in MiXCR, keeping a single row per CDR3 protein. The table has about 170,000 distinct CDR3 sequences, 50% to 75% seen once; the top ten hold roughly 42%. The sequenced material came from sorted CD4+, CD8+, or CD8+CD57+ T cells (not recorded which) from PBMCs. The receptors stem from a human donor in good health. The CDR3 runs from the conserved cysteine through the conserved F or W.

V gene,CDR3 protein
TRBV24-1,CATSSSRTGAYQPQHF
TRBV7-9,CASTEFPSYNEQFF
TRBV20-1,CSARPRDSTEAFF
TRBV5-6,CASTRGADTQYF
TRBV9,CASSPTGTGTYEQYF
TRBV15,CATSRDGDLGVNEQFF
TRBV20-1,CSARGGTSLNPLYNEQFF
TRBV11-2,CASSLVEDTGELFF
TRBV2,CASSENRALGDTQYF
TRBV29-1,CSAGGQGADEQYF
TRBV12-3/TRBV12-4,CASSLGPSGAYF
TRBV2,CASSTLPQGDGYTF
TRBV24-1,CATSEAGGAQYF
TRBV7-2,CASSSRRDQDRGPDTQYF